This TCR beta chain stems from a study of CD8 T cells in Susac syndrome. Study-level background: Among sequenced Susac syndrome patients, 5 or 6 had active disease and eight were in remission.

Peripheral blood CD8+ and CD4+ T cells were profiled by TCR beta sequencing. With random hexamers, roughly 0.45 to 1 ug RNA was reverse transcribed. The method of amplification for TCR beta CDR3 was immunoSEQ multiplex PCR, covering 54 Vbeta and 13 Jbeta. TCRdb re-analysed the immunoSEQ multiplex PCR reads in MiXCR, keeping a single row per CDR3 protein. Here the sample spans about 140,000 distinct CDR3 sequences, 90% to 96% being singletons. The V segment lost 5 bases and the J segment 7 bases; nucleotides outside the gene matches: 8. This CDR3 comprises 14 residues. This TCR derives from a human donor with Susac syndrome. Sequencing was carried out using CD4+ T cells from PBMCs. The chain carries TRBV23-1 and TRBJ2-4; 7 positions agree with TRBD2. TRBV23-1 is an open reading frame whose function is uncertain. The CDR3 bases are TGCGCCAGCAGTAAAGGGAGGGAGGGGAACATTCAGTACTTC. It is translated as CASSKGREGNIQYF.